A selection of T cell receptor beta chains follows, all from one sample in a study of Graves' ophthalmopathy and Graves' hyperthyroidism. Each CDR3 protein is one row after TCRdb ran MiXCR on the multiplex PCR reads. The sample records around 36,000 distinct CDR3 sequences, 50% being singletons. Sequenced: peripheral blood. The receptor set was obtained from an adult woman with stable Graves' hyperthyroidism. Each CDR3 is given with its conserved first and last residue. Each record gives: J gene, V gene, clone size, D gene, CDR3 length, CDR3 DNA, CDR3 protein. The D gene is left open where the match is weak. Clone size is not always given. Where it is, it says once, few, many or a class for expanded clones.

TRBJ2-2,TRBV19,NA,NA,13,TGTGCCGGTAGTCCAGGGCCTGCCGGGGAGCTGTCTTTT,CAGSPGPAGELSF
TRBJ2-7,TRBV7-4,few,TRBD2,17,TGTGCCAGCAGCCGGACTAGCGGGAGTGCACGATTCTACGAGCAGTACTTC,CASSRTSGSARFYEQYF
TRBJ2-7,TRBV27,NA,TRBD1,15,TGTGCCAGCAGTTCAGCAGGGGACAGGGCCTACGAGCAGTACTTC,CASSSAGDRAYEQYF
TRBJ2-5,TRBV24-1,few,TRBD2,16,TGTGCCACCAGTGATACGACTAGCGGGAGGGCAGAGACCCAGTACTTC,CATSDTTSGRAETQYF
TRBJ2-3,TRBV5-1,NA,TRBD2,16,TGCGCCAGCAGCCCGGCAGGAGCGGGAGGACAAGATACGCAGTATTTT,CASSPAGAGGQDTQYF
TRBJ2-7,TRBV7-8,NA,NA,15,TGTGCCAGCAGCTCGGCCGGGACGGCTGGCTACGAGCAGTACTTC,CASSSAGTAGYEQYF
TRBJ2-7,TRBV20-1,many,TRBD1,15,TGCAGTGCTAGAGATCCAGGACAGGGTAACTACGAGCAGTACTTC,CSARDPGQGNYEQYF
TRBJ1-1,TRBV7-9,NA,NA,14,TGTGCCAGCAGCCCTACAGTGGGAAAGACTGAAGCTTTCTTT,CASSPTVGKTEAFF
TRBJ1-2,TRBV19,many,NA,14,TGTGCCAGTAAACAACCCGGGAGACCCTATGGCTACACCTTC,CASKQPGRPYGYTF
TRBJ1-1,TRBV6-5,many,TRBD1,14,TGTGCCAGCAGTCCGACAGGGGGCTGGACTGAAGCTTTCTTT,CASSPTGGWTEAFF
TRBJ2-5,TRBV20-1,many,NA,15,TGCAGTGCTAGAGATCTGGTAGGGCCCCAAGAGACCCAGTACTTC,CSARDLVGPQETQYF
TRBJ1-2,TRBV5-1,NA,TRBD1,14,TGCGCCAGCAGCCCGGGCGACAGGGTAGATGGCTACACCTTC,CASSPGDRVDGYTF
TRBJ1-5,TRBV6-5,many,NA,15,TGTGCCAGCAGCCCCCTGGGGAATAGCAATCAGCCCCAGCATTTT,CASSPLGNSNQPQHF
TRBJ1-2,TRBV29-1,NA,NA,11,TGCAGCGTCGGGAGGGGGAACGGCTACACCTTC,CSVGRGNGYTF
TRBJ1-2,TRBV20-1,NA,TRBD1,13,TGCAGTGCTCCCGGAGACAGGGACTATGGCTACACCTTC,CSAPGDRDYGYTF
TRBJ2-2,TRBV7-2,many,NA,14,TGTGCCAGCAGCTTAGCGGGGTTCACCGGGGAGCTGTTTTTT,CASSLAGFTGELFF
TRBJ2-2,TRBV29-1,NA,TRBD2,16,TGCAGCACACGGACTAGCGGATACGCGAACACCGGGGAGCTGTTTTTT,CSTRTSGYANTGELFF
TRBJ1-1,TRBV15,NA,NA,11,TGTGCCTCCGGGGGCCTGGGGGGAACTTTCTTT,CASGGLGGTFF
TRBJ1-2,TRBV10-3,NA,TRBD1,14,TGTGCCATCAGTGAAAGGGGGCATAACTATGGCTACACCTTC,CAISERGHNYGYTF
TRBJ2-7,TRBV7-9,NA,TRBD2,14,TGTGCCAGCAGCGCCTTTAGCGGGAGCGACGAGCAGTACTTC,CASSAFSGSDEQYF
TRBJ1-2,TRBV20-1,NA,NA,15,TGCAGTGCTAGAGTTCCCCCCGGCAGCCCCTATGGCTACACCTTC,CSARVPPGSPYGYTF
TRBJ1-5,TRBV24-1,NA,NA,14,TGTGCCACCAGCAGCCCTGAGGGAGTTCAGCCCCAGCATTTT,CATSSPEGVQPQHF
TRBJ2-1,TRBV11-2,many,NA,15,TGTGCCAGCAGCTTAGAGGGTACTAGGTCAAATGAGCAGTTCTTC,CASSLEGTRSNEQFF
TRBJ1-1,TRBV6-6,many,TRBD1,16,TGTGCCAGCAGTTCGGGACAGGGCCTCGGGAACACTGAAGCTTTCTTT,CASSSGQGLGNTEAFF
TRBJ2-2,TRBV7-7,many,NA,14,TGTGCTAGCAGCTTACAGCGTGACACCGGGGAGCTGTTTTTT,CASSLQRDTGELFF
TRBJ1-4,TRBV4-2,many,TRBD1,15,TGTGCCAGCAGCCCCCAGGGGACAGGGTCCTGGAAACTGTTTTTT,CASSPQGTGSWKLFF
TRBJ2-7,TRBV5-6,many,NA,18,TGTGCCAGCAGCCCCCCCCCTCCGCCGGGGCATCCGACCTACGAGCAGTACTTC,CASSPPPPPGHPTYEQYF
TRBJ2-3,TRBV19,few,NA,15,TGTGCCAGTAGTAGGCAGGGTGGGGGCACAGATACGCAGTATTTT,CASSRQGGGTDTQYF
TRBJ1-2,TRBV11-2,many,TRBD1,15,TGTGCCAGCAGCTTAGATCAGGGGACAGTCTATGGCTACACCTTC,CASSLDQGTVYGYTF
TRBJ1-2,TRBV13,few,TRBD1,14,TGTGCCAGCCCCGCCGGGACAGGGGGCAGAGGCTACACCTTC,CASPAGTGGRGYTF
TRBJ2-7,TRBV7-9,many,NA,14,TGTGCCAGCAGCTTAGATGCAGGGAGCTACGAGCAGTACTTC,CASSLDAGSYEQYF
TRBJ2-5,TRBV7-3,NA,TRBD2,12,TGTGCCAGTAGACTAGCGGGAGAGACCCAGTACTTC,CASRLAGETQYF
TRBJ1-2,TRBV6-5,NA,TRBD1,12,TGTGCCAGCAGGGACAGGGGGCTAGACTACACCTTC,CASRDRGLDYTF
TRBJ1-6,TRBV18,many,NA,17,TGTGCCAGCTCACCACAAGGACCGCGCTCCTATAATTCACCCCTCCACTTT,CASSPQGPRSYNSPLHF
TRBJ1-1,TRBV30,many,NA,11,TGTGCCTTAGCATCGGACACTGAAGCTTTCTTT,CALASDTEAFF
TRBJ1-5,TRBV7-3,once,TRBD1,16,TGTGCCAGCAGTTCCGGGACAGCCTATAGCAATCAGCCCCAGCATTTT,CASSSGTAYSNQPQHF
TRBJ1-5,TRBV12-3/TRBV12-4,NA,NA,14,TGTGCCACCGGTGGTAGAGCAGTTCGAGAGCCCCAGCATTTT,CATGGRAVREPQHF
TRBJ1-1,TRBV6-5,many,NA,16,TGTGCCAGCAGGCAACAACAGGGCTCCATGAACACTGAAGCTTTCTTT,CASRQQQGSMNTEAFF
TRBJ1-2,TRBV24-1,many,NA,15,TGTGCCACCAGTGCCCGTGACCCTTACAGCAGTGGCTACACCTTC,CATSARDPYSSGYTF
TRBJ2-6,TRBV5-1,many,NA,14,TGCGCCAGCAGCTCCGCCTCTGGGGCCAACGTCCTGACTTTC,CASSSASGANVLTF
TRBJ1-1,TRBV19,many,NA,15,TGTGCCAGTAGTATTCGGGGAACAGGGAATGCTGAAGCTTTCTTT,CASSIRGTGNAEAFF
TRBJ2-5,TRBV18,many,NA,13,TGTGCCAGCTCAAGGCTAGGCGTGGAGACCCAGTACTTC,CASSRLGVETQYF
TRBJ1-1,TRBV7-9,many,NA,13,TGTGCCAGCAGCCCCCAGGTAGACACTGAAGCTTTCTTT,CASSPQVDTEAFF
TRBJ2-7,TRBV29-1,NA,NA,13,TGCAGCATGACAGAGGGGAGCCGCTACGAGCAGTACTTC,CSMTEGSRYEQYF
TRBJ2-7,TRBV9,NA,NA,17,TGTGCCAGCAGCGATCTCCGGGACATAGGACTGACTAATGAGCAGTACTTC,CASSDLRDIGLTNEQYF
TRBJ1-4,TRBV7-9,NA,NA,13,TGTGCCAGCAGCCCCTGGCGAGATGAAAAACTGTTTTTT,CASSPWRDEKLFF
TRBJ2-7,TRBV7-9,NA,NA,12,TGTGCCAGCAGCTCTCTAGTGTACGAGCAGTACTTC,CASSSLVYEQYF
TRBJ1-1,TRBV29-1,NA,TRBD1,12,TGCAGCGTTGGACAGGGAGATACTGAATCTTTCTTT,CSVGQGDTESFF
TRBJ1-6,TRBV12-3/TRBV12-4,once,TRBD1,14,TGTGCCAGCGGGACAGGGGGTCTAAATTCACCCCTCCACTTT,CASGTGGLNSPLHF
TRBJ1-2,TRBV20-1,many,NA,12,TGCAGTGCTAGAGGGGTTCTCTATGGCTACACCTTC,CSARGVLYGYTF
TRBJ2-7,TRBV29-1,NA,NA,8,TGCAGTGGCATCGGGCAGTACTTC,CSGIGQYF
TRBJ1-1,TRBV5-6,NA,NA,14,TGTGCCAGCAGCTTGGGGGGACCTCACACTGAAGCTTTCTTT,CASSLGGPHTEAFF
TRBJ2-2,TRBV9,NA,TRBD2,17,TGTGCCAGCTCACCACCACCGGGAGGGCCCGGAACCGGGGAGCTGTTTTTT,CASSPPPGGPGTGELFF
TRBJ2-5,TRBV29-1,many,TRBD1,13,TGCAGCGTTGGGAGGACAGGGCAAGAGACCCAGTACTTC,CSVGRTGQETQYF
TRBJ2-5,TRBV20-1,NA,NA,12,TGCGGTGCTAGGTCAAGGGAAGAGACCCAGTACTTC,CGARSREETQYF
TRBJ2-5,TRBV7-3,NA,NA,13,TGTGCCAGCAGCCTCCGGATGGGCGGGGCCCAGTACTTC,CASSLRMGGAQYF
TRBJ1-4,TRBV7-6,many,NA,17,TGTGCCAGCAGCTCCACGTGGGCTAGGGCAACTAATGAAAAACTGTTTTTT,CASSSTWARATNEKLFF
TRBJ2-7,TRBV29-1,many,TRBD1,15,TGCAGCGTGGTGGGACCGACAGGGCGACCCTACGAGCAGTACTTC,CSVVGPTGRPYEQYF
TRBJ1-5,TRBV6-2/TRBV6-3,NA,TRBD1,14,TGTGCCAGCAGACCCGGGACAGGGTATACGCCCCAGCATTTT,CASRPGTGYTPQHF